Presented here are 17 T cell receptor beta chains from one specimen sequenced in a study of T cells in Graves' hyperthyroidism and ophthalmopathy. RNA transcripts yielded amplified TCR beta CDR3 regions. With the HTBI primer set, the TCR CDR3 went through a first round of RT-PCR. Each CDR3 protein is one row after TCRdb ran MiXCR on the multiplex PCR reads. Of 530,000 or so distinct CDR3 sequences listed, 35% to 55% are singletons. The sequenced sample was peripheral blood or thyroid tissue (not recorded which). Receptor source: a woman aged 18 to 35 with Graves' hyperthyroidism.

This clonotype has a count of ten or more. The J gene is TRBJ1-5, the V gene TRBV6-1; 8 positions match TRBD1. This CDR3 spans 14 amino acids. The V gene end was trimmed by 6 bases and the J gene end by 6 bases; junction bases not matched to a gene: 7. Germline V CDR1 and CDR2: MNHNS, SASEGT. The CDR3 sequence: CASRPTGVRQPQHF. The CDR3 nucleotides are TGTGCCAGCAGACCGACAGGGGTGCGTCAGCCCCAGCATTTT.

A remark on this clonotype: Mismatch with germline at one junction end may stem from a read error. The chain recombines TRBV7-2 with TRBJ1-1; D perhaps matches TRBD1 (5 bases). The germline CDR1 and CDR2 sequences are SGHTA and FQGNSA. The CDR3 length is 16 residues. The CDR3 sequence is CASSQEGGQRGSEAFF. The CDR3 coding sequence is TGCGCCAGCAGCCAAGAAGGCGGGCAACGGGGCTCTGAAGCTTTCTTT.

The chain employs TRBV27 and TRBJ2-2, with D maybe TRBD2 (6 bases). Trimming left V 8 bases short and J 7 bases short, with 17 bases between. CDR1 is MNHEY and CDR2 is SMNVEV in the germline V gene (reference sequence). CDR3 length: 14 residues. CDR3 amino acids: CASGPGLKLGELFF. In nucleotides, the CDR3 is TGTGCCAGCGGCCCGGGACTCAAACTCGGGGAGCTGTTTTTT.

The CDR3 sequence: CASSLESGLNTEAFF. The DNA for the CDR3 is TGCGCCAGCAGCTTGGAGAGCGGTTTGAACACTGAAGCTTTCTTT. This rearrangement joins TRBV5-1 to TRBJ1-1; D remains unclear. Germline CDR1 and CDR2: SGHRS and YFSETQ. The CDR3 is 15 residues long. The V gene lost 0 bases and the J gene lost 0 bases, with 9 bases spanning the gap.

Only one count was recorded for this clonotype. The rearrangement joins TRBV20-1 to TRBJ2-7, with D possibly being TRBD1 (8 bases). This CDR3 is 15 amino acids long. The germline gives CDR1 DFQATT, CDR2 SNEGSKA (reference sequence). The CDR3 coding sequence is TGCAGCACAGGGGGGGGGGAGGTGGGAGACCACGAGCAGTACTTC. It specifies CSTGGGEVGDHEQYF.

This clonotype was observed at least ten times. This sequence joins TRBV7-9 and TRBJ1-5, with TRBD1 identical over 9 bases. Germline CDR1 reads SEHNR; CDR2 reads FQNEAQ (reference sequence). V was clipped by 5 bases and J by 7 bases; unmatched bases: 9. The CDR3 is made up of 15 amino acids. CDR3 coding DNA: TGTGCCAGCAGCCTAGGACAGGGGAGGGACCAGCCCCAGCATTTT. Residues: CASSLGQGRDQPQHF.

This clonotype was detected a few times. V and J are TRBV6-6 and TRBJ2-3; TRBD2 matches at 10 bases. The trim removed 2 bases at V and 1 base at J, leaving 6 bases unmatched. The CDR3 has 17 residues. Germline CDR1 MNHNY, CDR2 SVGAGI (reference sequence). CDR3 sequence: CASSYLGLAYGTDTQYF. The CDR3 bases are TGTGCCAGCAGTTACCTGGGACTAGCGTATGGCACAGATACGCAGTATTTT.

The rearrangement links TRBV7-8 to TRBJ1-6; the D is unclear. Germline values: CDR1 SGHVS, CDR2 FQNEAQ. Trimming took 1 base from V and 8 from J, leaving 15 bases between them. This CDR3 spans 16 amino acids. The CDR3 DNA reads TGTGCCAGCAGCTTAGACGTCGGGTATCTTTATTCACCCCTCCACTTT. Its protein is CASSLDVGYLYSPLHF. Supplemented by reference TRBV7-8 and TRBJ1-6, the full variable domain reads GAGVSQSPRYKVAKRGQDVALRCDPISGHVSLFWYQQALGQGPEFLTYFQNEAQLDKSGLPSDRFFAERPEGSVSTLKIQRTQQEDSAVYLCASSLDVGYLYSPLHFGNGTRLTVT.

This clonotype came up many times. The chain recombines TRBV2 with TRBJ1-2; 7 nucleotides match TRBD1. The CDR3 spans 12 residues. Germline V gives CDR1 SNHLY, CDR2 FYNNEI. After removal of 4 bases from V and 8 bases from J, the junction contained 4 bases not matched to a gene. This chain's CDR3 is CASSATGEGYTF. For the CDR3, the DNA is TGTGCCAGCAGTGCCACAGGGGAAGGCTACACCTTC.

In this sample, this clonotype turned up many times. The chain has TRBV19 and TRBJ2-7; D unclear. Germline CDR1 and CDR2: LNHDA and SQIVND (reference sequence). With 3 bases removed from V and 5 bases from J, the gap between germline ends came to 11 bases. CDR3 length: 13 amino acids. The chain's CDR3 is CASSMRQTHEQYF. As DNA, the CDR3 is TGTGCCAGTAGTATGAGGCAGACCCACGAGCAGTACTTC.

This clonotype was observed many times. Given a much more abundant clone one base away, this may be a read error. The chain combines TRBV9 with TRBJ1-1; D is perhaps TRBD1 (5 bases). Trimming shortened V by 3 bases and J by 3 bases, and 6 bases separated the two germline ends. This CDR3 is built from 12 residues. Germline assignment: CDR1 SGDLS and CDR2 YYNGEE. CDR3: CASSAGHTEAFF. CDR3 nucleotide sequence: TGTGCCAGCAGCGCGGGACACACTGAAGCTTTCTTT.

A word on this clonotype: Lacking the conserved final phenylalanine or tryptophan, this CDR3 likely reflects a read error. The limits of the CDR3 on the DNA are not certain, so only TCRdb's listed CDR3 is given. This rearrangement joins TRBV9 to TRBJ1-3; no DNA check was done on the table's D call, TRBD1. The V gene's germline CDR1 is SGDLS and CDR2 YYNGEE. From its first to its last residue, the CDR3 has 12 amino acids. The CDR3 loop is CASSVGTGGLLA.

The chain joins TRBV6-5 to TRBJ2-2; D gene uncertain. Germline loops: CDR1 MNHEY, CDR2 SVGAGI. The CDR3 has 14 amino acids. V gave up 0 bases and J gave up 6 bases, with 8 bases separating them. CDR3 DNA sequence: TGTGCCAGCAGTTACTCGAGAGGACCCGGGGAGCTGTTTTTT. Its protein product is CASSYSRGPGELFF.

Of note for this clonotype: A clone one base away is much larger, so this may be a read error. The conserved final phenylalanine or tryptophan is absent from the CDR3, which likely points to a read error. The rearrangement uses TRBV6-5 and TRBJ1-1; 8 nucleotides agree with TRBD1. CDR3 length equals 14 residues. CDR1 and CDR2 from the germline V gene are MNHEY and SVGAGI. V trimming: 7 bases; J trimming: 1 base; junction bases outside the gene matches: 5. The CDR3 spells CASKIDRGNTEAFL. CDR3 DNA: TGTGCCAGCAAAATAGACAGGGGGAACACTGAAGCTTTCCTT.

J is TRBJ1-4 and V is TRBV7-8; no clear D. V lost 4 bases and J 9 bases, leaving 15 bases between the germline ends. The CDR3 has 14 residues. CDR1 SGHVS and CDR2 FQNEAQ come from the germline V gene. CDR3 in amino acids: CASSSGLDGQKLFF. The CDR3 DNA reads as TGTGCCAGCAGCTCTGGACTAGACGGGCAAAAACTGTTTTTT.

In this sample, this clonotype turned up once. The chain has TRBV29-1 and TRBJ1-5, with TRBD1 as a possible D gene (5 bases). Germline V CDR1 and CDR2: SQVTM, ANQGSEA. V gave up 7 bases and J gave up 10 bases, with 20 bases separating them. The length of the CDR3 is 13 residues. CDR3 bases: TGCAGCGCTGATGGACGGGACGGCAGACCCCAGCATTTT. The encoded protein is CSADGRDGRPQHF.

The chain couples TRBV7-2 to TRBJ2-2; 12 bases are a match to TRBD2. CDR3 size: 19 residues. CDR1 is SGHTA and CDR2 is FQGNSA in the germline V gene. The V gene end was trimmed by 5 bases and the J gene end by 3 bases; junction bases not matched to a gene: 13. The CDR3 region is CASSTWWASGRADTGELFF. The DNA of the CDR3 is TGTGCCAGCAGCACGTGGTGGGCTAGCGGGAGGGCCGACACCGGGGAGCTGTTTTTT.